This record concerns one T cell receptor (beta chain) sequence. Its antigen is not known. These data originate in a study of cytomegalovirus exposure and HLA in healthy donors. Across the whole study: The approximately 120 validation repertoires, a later analysis reported, used the same platform as the roughly 730 repertoires from the first cohort. Notes on the study in general: Specificity for CMV antigens was confirmed in vitro for three of the CMV-associated chains. Associated with cytomegalovirus, according to the listing, were 150 to 200 TCR beta chains.

The CDR3 spans 14 residues. The V end lost 3 bases, the J end lost 2 bases, and 9 bases lay between the germline ends. Germline-derived CDR1 and CDR2 are LNHNV and YYDKDF (reference sequence). Profiling relied on immunoSEQ multiplex PCR, and the TCRdb table lists in-frame clones only, not all of them. The data contain 200,000 or so clones, 80% to 90% of them singletons. Sequencing input: PBMCs. The chain couples TRBV15 to TRBJ2-3; TRBD1 is a possible D gene (6 bases). The receptor was derived from a woman aged 25 to 39 in good health and CMV-seropositive. The CDR3 here is CATSSGTPTDTQYF. CDR3 bases: TGTGCCACCAGCAGCGGGACACCCACAGATACGCAGTATTTT.